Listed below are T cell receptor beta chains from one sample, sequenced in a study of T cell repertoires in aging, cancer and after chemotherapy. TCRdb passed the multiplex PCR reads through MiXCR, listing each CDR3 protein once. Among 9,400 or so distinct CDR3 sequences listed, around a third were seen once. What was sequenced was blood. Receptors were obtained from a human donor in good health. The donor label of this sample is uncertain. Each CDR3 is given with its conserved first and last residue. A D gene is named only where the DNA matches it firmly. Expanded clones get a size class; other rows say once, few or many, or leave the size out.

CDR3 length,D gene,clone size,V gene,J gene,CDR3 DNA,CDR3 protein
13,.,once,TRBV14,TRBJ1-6,TGTGCCAGCAGCCAGTTACGGAATTCACCCCTCCACTTT,CASSQLRNSPLHF
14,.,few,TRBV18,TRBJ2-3,TGTGCCAGCTCACCAGCCGGGCCGCGGGATACGCAGTATTTT,CASSPAGPRDTQYF
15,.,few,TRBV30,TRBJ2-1,TGTGCCTGGAGTGTAATGGGACATCCCTACAATGAGCAGTTCTTC,CAWSVMGHPYNEQFF
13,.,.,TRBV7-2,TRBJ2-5,TGTGCCAGCAGCCCCCGCGCCCAAGAGACCCAGTACTTC,CASSPRAQETQYF
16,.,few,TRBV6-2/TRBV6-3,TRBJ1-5,TGTGCCAGCAGCAAATTGACAGCTTATAGCAATCAGCCCCAGCATTTT,CASSKLTAYSNQPQHF
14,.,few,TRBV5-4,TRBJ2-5,TGTGCCAGCAGCCCCGGACAGAAACAAGAGACCCAGTACTTC,CASSPGQKQETQYF
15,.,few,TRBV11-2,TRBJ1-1,TGTGCCAGCAGCTTAAGCTGGGCAGCCAACACTGAAGCTTTCTTT,CASSLSWAANTEAFF
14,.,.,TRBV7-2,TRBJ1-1,TGTGCCAGCAGCTTAGTATTTGGGGGCTATGAAGCTTTCTTT,CASSLVFGGYEAFF
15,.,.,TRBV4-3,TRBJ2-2,TGCGCCAGCAGCCAAGATCGAGGTCCCACCGGGGAGCTGTTTTTT,CASSQDRGPTGELFF
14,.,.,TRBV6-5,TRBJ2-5,TGTGCCAGCAGCGTAGGGTCGGGGTTGGAGACCCAGTACTTC,CASSVGSGLETQYF
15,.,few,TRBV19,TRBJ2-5,TGTGCCAGTAGCAATACTGGGGGGGCCGGGGAGACCCAGTACTTC,CASSNTGGAGETQYF
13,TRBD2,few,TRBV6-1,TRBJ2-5,TGTGCCAGCAGTGAGGCGGGGGGAGAGACCCAGTACTTC,CASSEAGGETQYF
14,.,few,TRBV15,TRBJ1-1,TGTGCCACCAGCAGAGATTTGGCGAACACTGAAGCTTTCTTT,CATSRDLANTEAFF
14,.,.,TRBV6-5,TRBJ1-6,TGTGCCTGTCGGGATTCACCCGAGAATTCACCCCTCCACTTT,CACRDSPENSPLHF
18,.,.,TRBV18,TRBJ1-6,TGTGCCAGCTCACCGGGTCTGGCGACGAACACCCGAAGTTCACCCCTCTACTTT,CASSPGLATNTRSSPLYF
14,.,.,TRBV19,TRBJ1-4,TGTGCCAGTAGTATAGACAGGGAGTACGGAAAACTGTTTTTT,CASSIDREYGKLFF
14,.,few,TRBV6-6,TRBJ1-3,TGTGCCAGCAGTTACTCCTTATCTGGAAACACCATATATTTT,CASSYSLSGNTIYF
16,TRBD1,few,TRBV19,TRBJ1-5,TGTGCCAGTAGTCCTACCTTCCGGGACAGAGGTCAGCCCCAGCATTTT,CASSPTFRDRGQPQHF
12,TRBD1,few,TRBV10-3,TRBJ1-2,TGTGCCATCAGTCTGGGACAGTCGGGCTACACCTTC,CAISLGQSGYTF
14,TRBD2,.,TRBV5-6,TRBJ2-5,TGCGCCAGCAGCCGAGGGACTACCCAAGAGACCCAGTACTTC,CASSRGTTQETQYF
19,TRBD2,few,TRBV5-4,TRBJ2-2,TGTGCCAGCAGCCCCCACGGCCTAGCGGGGGGGCCGGACACCGGGGAGCTGTTTTTT,CASSPHGLAGGPDTGELFF
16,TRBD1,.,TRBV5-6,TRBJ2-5,TGTGCCAGCAGCTTGGGCAGGACAGGGGGAAGGGAGACCCAGTACTTC,CASSLGRTGGRETQYF
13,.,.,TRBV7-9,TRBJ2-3,TGTGGTTCGGGGCCCGGCGGGACAGATACGCAGTATTTT,CGSGPGGTDTQYF
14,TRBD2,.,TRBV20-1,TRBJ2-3,TGCAGTGCTAGAGATCAGCGGGGGGGAGATACGCAGTATTTT,CSARDQRGGDTQYF
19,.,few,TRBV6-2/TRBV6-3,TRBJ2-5,TGTGCCAGCAGTTACTCGACAGTTCAGCCGGGGCTCCCGAAAGAGACCCAGTACTTC,CASSYSTVQPGLPKETQYF
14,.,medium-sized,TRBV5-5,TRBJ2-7,TGTGCCAGCAGCTCCTCGGCAGGGGGGTACGAGCAGTACTTC,CASSSSAGGYEQYF
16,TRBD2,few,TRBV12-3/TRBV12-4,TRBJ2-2,TGTGCCAGCAGTTTATCCGTAGCGGGGAACACCGGGGAGCTGTTTTTT,CASSLSVAGNTGELFF
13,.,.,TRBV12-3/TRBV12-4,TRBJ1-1,TGTGCCAGCAGGGAAGACCTTGGGACTGAAGCTTTCTTT,CASREDLGTEAFF
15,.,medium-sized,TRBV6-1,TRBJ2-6,TGTGCCAGCAGCCCGGACGTGTCTGGGGCCAACGTCCTGACTTTC,CASSPDVSGANVLTF
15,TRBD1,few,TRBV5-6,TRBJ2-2,TGTGCCAGCAGCTTGGAACCACAGGGGTCCGGGGAGCTGTTTTTT,CASSLEPQGSGELFF
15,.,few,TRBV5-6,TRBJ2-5,TGTGCCAGCAGCCACACAGCTAACCCTGAAGAGACCCAGTACTTC,CASSHTANPEETQYF
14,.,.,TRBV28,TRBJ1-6,TGTGCCAGCAGCCTTACACAGAACCTTTCACCCCTCCACTTT,CASSLTQNLSPLHF
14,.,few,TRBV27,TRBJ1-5,TGTGCCAGCAGTAGGCAGAGGTGGACTCAGCCCCAGCATTTT,CASSRQRWTQPQHF
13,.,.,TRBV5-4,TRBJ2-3,TGTGCCAGCAGCTTGGAGATGACAGATACGCAGTATTTT,CASSLEMTDTQYF
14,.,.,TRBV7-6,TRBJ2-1,TGTGCCAGCAGCCCCACCCTCCTGCCGGATGAGCAGTTCTTC,CASSPTLLPDEQFF
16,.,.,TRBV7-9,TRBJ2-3,TGTGCCAGCAGCTTAGCAAGAGGGACGCCTGGGGATACGCAGTATTTT,CASSLARGTPGDTQYF
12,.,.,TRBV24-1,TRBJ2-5,TGTGCCACCAGTGGAGATGGGGAGACCCAGTACTTC,CATSGDGETQYF
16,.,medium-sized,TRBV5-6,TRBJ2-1,TGTGCCAGCAGCTCCGGACCAGCCCGGGTGGGTAGTGAGCAGTTCTTC,CASSSGPARVGSEQFF
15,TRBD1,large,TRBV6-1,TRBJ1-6,TGTGCCAGCAGTGAAGCCACAGGGGGTAATTCACCCCTCCACTTT,CASSEATGGNSPLHF
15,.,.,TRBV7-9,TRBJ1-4,TGTGCCAGCAGCTTAGGGGTCGCCACTAATGAAAAACTGTTTTTT,CASSLGVATNEKLFF
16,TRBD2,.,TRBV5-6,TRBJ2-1,TGTGCCAGCAGCGGAGCCGGGACTAGCAAGGGGAATGAGCAGTTCTTC,CASSGAGTSKGNEQFF